This T cell receptor (beta chain) was profiled in a study of blood T cell repertoires in COVID-19. This clone showed up just a few times. CDR1 and CDR2 (germline): SGHVS, FQNEAQ. The J segment lost 6 bases and the V segment lost 4 bases, leaving 10 bases of the junction unmatched. The CDR3 totals 17 residues. Sequenced by immunoSEQ multiplex PCR; TCRdb stores in-frame clones only, minus some. This table holds fewer than 300,000 clones, less than 85% found once. The rearrangement uses TRBV7-8 and TRBJ1-5; 12 bases are a match to TRBD1. Sequenced input: peripheral blood. This clonotype was sampled from a human donor with COVID-19, enrolled during active disease. The donor label of this sample is uncertain. CDR3 DNA sequence: TGTGCCAGCAGCTCCAACCGGGACAGGGGGCTGAGTCAGCCCCAGCATTTT. Protein product: CASSSNRDRGLSQPQHF.